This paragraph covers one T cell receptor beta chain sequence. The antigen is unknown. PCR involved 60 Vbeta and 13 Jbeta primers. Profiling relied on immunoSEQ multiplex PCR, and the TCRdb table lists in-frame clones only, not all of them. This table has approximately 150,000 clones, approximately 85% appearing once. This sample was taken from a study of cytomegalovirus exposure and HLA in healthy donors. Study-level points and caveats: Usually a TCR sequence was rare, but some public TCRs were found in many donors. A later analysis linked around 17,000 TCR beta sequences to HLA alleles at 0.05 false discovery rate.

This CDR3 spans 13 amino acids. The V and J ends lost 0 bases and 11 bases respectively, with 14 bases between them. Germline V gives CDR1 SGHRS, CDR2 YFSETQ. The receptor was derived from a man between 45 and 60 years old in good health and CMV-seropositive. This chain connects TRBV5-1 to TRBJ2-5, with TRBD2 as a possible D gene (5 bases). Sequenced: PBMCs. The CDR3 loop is CASSLEAPWEQYF. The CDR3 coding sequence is TGCGCCAGCAGCTTGGAGGCCCCCTGGGAGCAGTACTTC. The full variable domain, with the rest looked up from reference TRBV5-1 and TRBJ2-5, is KAGVTQTPRYLIKTRGQQVTLSCSPISGHRSVSWYQQTPGQGLQFLFEYFSETQRNKGNFPGRFSGRQFSNSRSEMNVSTLELGDSALYLCASSLEAPWEQYFGPGTRLLVL.